This T cell receptor beta chain appears in the sequencing data of a study of cytomegalovirus exposure and HLA in healthy donors. General study points: Analysis was performed later, and it showed HLA-associated TCR beta chains to be more clonally expanded than equally common others.

Note on this clone: What it recognizes is unknown.

Primers: 60 Vbeta forward and 13 Jbeta reverse. The data were produced by immunoSEQ multiplex PCR, yet TCRdb's version contains in-frame clones alone and is incomplete. The data contain under 70,000 clones, more than 65% of them singletons. J was trimmed by 7 bases and V by 7 bases; bases with no gene match: 4. This CDR3 comprises 15 residues. CDR1 is LNHDA, CDR2 SQIVND, per germline (reference sequence). V and J are TRBV19 and TRBJ2-1, with 16 bases matching TRBD2. This receptor was identified in a middle-aged man in good health and CMV-seropositive. Sequenced input: PBMCs. CDR3 amino acids: CASKGLAGGKNEQFF. CDR3 bases: TGTGCCAGTAAGGGACTAGCGGGGGGGAAGAATGAGCAGTTCTTC.